This T cell receptor beta chain was retrieved from a study of identical twins (dated by TCRdb to the mid-2010s). Describing the broader study: To test whether fetal clonotypes persist, the study used deep sequencing on TCR alpha and beta repertoires from monozygotic twins, unrelated adults of various ages, and cord blood. To rule out contamination, replicate twin experiments were performed at different times with different library preparation protocols.

Every donor was a healthy Caucasian. The twin cohort comprised three pairs of female monozygotic twins, all aged about 18 to 30 years. Positive isolation kits from Invitrogen were used to isolate the CD4+ and CD8+ T cell populations. At least ten counts were recorded for this clonotype. Its antigen remains undetermined. One base away there is no much larger clone; base qualities are not given. Libraries were prepared through 5' RACE. Sequencing relied on an Illumina HiSeq 2000. A universal primer binding site was added through template switching, and the final cDNA carried a unique molecular identifier so that TCR cDNA molecules could be counted accurately. First-strand cDNA for TCR alpha and beta chains was synthesized from specific primers in the conserved constant-segment region. Each cDNA library was double barcoded, with a SMART-Mk sample barcode plus Illumina barcodes, to control for contamination. TruSeq adapter sequences, together with Illumina sample barcodes, were added in two successive PCR steps. TCR alpha and beta cDNA libraries were sequenced on the Illumina HiSeq platform with custom primers. Per the source publication's procedure: MiGEC was used to process raw reads and extract unique molecular identifiers, and MiXCR was used to find CDR3 positions. For each individual, recombination models were inferred using an EM algorithm with the repgenHMM and IGoR tools. Shared clonotype analysis was performed with the tcR package in R, normalizing sharing by the product of cloneset sizes. Out-of-frame nonproductive sequences were analyzed to study raw recombination free of thymic and clonal selection effects. The raw public reads went through TCRdb reprocessing: fastp at Q25, MiXCR clone calling, in-frame beta chains kept. Duplicate CDR3 protein sequences are folded into a single record with the most common DNA and genes. TCRdb, not the authors, supplied the V and J calls. The sample includes about 340,000 distinct CDR3 sequences, with approximately 13% observed a single time. The ten largest clones add up to roughly 7.8% of the sample.

V ends up 3 bases short and J 2 bases short, with an unmatched junction base count of 5. The CDR3 numbers 14 residues from cysteine through phenylalanine. Here the CDR3 DNA is all that survives: 42 bases in frame from base 1. The germline V gene (reference sequence) gives CDR1 as SGHKS and CDR2 as YYEKEE. Paper-wide results and their limitations: Zero-insertion analyses could be partly confounded by invariant T cells such as MAIT and iNKT, although diverse VJ usage argued against such confounding for most clonotypes. Compared with coincidental sharing between unrelated individuals, out-of-frame TCR alpha sequences shared between twins had an excess of sequences with low generation probability. Excess twin sharing in beta out-of-frame sequences was weaker because fewer shared sequences lowered the signal-to-noise ratio. In monozygotic twins, recombination models systematically underestimated out-of-frame TCR alpha sharing, but the models matched the sharing seen between unrelated individuals. Abundant cord blood beta clonotypes carried fewer insertions; young adult naive repertoires showed a weaker similar trend, while memory repertoires showed none. Conclusions relied on cross-sectional statistical analysis, since the same donors could not be followed over many years.

The sample was also linked to a second study, of yellow fever vaccine responses in identical twins. In that second paper, the authors write: According to the authors, in identical twins the way T cells responded to vaccination appeared partly convergent and partly personalized. The study precisely tracked vaccine-responding T cell clones in identical twins.

This clonotype originated in a woman between 18 and 30 years old in good health. Sequencing was done on a sample of CD8+ T cells sorted from blood. The V and J genes are TRBV5-5 and TRBJ2-7; 7 bases in between match TRBD1. The CDR3 region has the sequence CASSSGQMTYEQYF. The DNA is TGTGCCAGCAGCTCGGGACAGATGACCTACGAGCAGTACTTC.